A single sample gave rise to the 25 T cell receptor beta chains below, sequenced in a study of T cells in Graves' hyperthyroidism and ophthalmopathy. The investigators amplified TCR beta CDR3 regions from RNA transcripts. HTBI primers were used for first-round RT-PCR of the TCR CDR3. From the multiplex PCR reads, TCRdb called clonotypes with MiXCR, one entry per CDR3 protein. The sample has 500,000 to 750,000 distinct CDR3 sequences, 40% to 55% seen once. Input material: peripheral blood or thyroid tissue (not recorded which). These receptors all stem from a woman aged 18 to 35 with Graves' hyperthyroidism.

Points on this clonotype: A much larger clone differs from this one at a single base, so this may be a read error. The chain is built from TRBV11-2 and TRBJ1-4, with no clear D. In germline, CDR1 is SGHAT, CDR2 FQNNGV. CDR3 length: 14 amino acids. The CDR3 here is CASSLASSNERLFF. CDR3 in DNA: TGTGCCAGCAGCTTAGCCAGTTCTAATGAAAGACTGTTTTTT.

Ten or more counts support this clonotype. V gene TRBV2 combines with J gene TRBJ2-7, with 7 bases that match TRBD1. J lost 0 bases, V lost 0 bases, and 5 bases had no gene match. Germline CDR1 is SNHLY and CDR2 is FYNNEI. The CDR3 totals 16 residues. The CDR3 coding sequence is TGTGCCAGCAGTGAAGCCGACGACAGGGTCTCCTACGAGCAGTACTTC. It encodes CASSEADDRVSYEQYF.

This chain joins TRBV7-9 and TRBJ2-7; possibly TRBD1 for D (6 bases). The J call could be wrong; TRBJ2-1 is a better fit for the DNA end. Germline CDR1 reads SEHNR; CDR2 reads FQNEAQ (reference sequence). This CDR3 region has 17 residues. CDR3 coding DNA: TGTGCCAGCAGCTTAGTAGCGACAGGCGACTCCTACAATGAGCAGTTCTTC. This sequence encodes CASSLVATGDSYNEQFF.

This clonotype was found many times. The gene calls are TRBV20-1 and TRBJ2-5, with 9 bases matching TRBD2. The V and J ends lost 2 bases and 2 bases, in that order; junction bases with no gene match: 12. The CDR3 extends over 17 amino acids. Germline V gives CDR1 DFQATT, CDR2 SNEGSKA (reference sequence). CDR3 sequence reads: CSARRKLGTSRQETQYF. The CDR3 coding sequence is TGCAGTGCTAGACGAAAATTAGGGACTAGCCGGCAAGAGACCCAGTACTTC.

This chain joins TRBV20-1 and TRBJ2-5, with 9 bases matching TRBD1. The DNA end favors TRBJ2-1, so the J call may be wrong. Germline CDR1 reads DFQATT; CDR2 reads SNEGSKA (reference sequence). This CDR3 contains 14 residues. The CDR3 nucleotides read TGCAGTGCTCAATCCGGGACAGGGTGGAATGAGCAGTTCTTC. Protein sequence: CSAQSGTGWNEQFF.

There are a few counts of this clonotype. The missing conserved phenylalanine or tryptophan at the end of this CDR3 makes a read error likely. The DNA is left out, because the CDR3 cannot be placed on it with certainty; the CDR3 is given as TCRdb lists it. This sequence joins TRBV20-1 and TRBJ2-5; the table's TRBD2 call for D was not verified on the DNA. Ends included, the CDR3 has 9 residues. The germline V gene encodes CDR1 DFQATT and CDR2 SNEGSKA (reference sequence). CDR3 region: CSARGGPTS.

This chain links TRBV20-1 with TRBJ2-5, with 7 bases matching TRBD2. CDR3 length equals 13 residues. Germline assignment: CDR1 DFQATT and CDR2 SNEGSKA (reference sequence). The V segment lost 7 bases and the J segment 2 bases; nucleotides outside the gene matches: 7. The CDR3 region has the DNA TGCAGTGTCCCCGGGAGGCCTCAAGAGACCCAGTACTTC. It specifies CSVPGRPQETQYF.

This clonotype was detected ten times or more. The chain has TRBV7-6 and TRBJ2-7; D not certain. V lost 4 bases to trimming and J lost 1 base, with 14 bases between them. CDR1 SGHVS and CDR2 FNYEAQ come from the germline V gene. The CDR3 runs to 15 residues. Written as DNA, the CDR3 is TGTGCCAGCAGCTCTCCCGGTGTAGTTTCCTACGAGCAGTACTTC. Its translation: CASSSPGVVSYEQYF.

The V call is TRBV2, the J call TRBJ1-2; D is unclear. Trimming left V 7 bases short and J 11 bases short, with 32 bases between. The germline gives CDR1 SNHLY, CDR2 FYNNEI. The CDR3 runs to 17 residues. Here the CDR3 reads CASTGEGPVISGRGYTF. DNA of the CDR3: TGTGCCAGCACCGGGGAGGGTCCGGTTATCAGTGGACGTGGTTACACCTTC.

There are many counts of this clonotype. J is TRBJ2-3 and V is TRBV24-1, with 7 bases fitting TRBD1. The CDR3 sequence is 15 residues long. Germline-derived CDR1 and CDR2 are KGHDR and SFDVKD. V dropped 4 bases and J dropped 0; count of bases not matched to a gene: 3. The CDR3 sequence is CATSDPGQSTDTQYF. The CDR3 DNA follows: TGTGCCACCAGTGACCCGGGACAGAGCACAGATACGCAGTATTTT.

The table lists this clonotype with many counts. The rearrangement joins TRBV5-1 to TRBJ1-2, with D perhaps TRBD1 (6 bases). The V and J ends lost 4 bases and 5 bases respectively, with 12 bases between them. Germline CDR1 is SGHRS and CDR2 is YFSETQ. CDR3 length equals 13 residues. CDR3 in DNA: TGCGCCAGCAGCATGAGCGGACAGTATGGCTACACCTTC. Amino acids: CASSMSGQYGYTF. Full variable domain (missing parts from reference TRBV5-1 and TRBJ1-2): KAGVTQTPRYLIKTRGQQVTLSCSPISGHRSVSWYQQTPGQGLQFLFEYFSETQRNKGNFPGRFSGRQFSNSRSEMNVSTLELGDSALYLCASSMSGQYGYTFGSGTRLTVV.

This clonotype was detected only a few times. The chain has TRBV29-1 and TRBJ2-3; 9 bases match TRBD1. Trimming removed 4 bases from V and 7 bases from J; junction bases left unmatched: 9. Germline CDR1 and CDR2: SQVTM and ANQGSEA. This CDR3 is built from 14 residues. CDR3 residues: CSVVGTGSLNTQYF. CDR3 nucleotide sequence: TGCAGCGTTGTAGGGACAGGGTCCTTAAATACGCAGTATTTT.

This sequence joins TRBV7-2 and TRBJ2-7; D not resolved. Trimming took off 8 bases at V and 6 bases at J, with 14 bases between the two ends. The germline gives CDR1 SGHTA, CDR2 FQGNSA. The CDR3 runs 12 residues. In DNA, the CDR3 is TGTGCCAGCGGCGACATTCTGAGCGAGCAGTACTTC. Translated: CASGDILSEQYF.

This clonotype has ten or more counts. The V and J genes are TRBV6-1 and TRBJ1-6; 8 bases map to TRBD1. Germline V lookup: CDR1 MNHNS, CDR2 SASEGT. The CDR3 totals 15 residues. The J segment lost 6 bases and the V segment lost 4 bases, leaving 5 bases of the junction unmatched. Written as DNA, the CDR3 is TGTGCCAGCAGTGGGACAGGGTGGGGTAATTCACCCCTCCACTTT. Amino acids: CASSGTGWGNSPLHF.

The table lists this clonotype with many counts. This chain joins TRBV4-1 and TRBJ2-7, with D possibly being TRBD1 (5 bases). Trimming pared 0 bases from V and 0 bases from J, leaving 9 bases between. This CDR3 spans 15 amino acids. CDR1 is MGHRA and CDR2 is YSYEKL in the germline V gene. CDR3 protein: CASSQEGLSSYEQYF. Here the CDR3 DNA reads TGCGCCAGCAGCCAAGAGGGGCTCAGCTCCTACGAGCAGTACTTC.

In DNA form, the CDR3 reads TGTGCCACCAGCAGACGAGGATACAATGAGCAGTACTTC. Translating it yields CATSRRGYNEQYF. This chain uses TRBV15 with TRBJ2-7; D unresolved. The V gene lost 2 bases and the J gene lost 7 bases, with 12 bases spanning the gap. This CDR3 comprises 13 residues. Germline lookup yields CDR1 LNHNV and CDR2 YYDKDF (reference sequence).

This chain joins TRBV15 and TRBJ1-5, with D unclear. Germline loops: CDR1 LNHNV, CDR2 YYDKDF (reference sequence). This CDR3 is 15 amino acids long. The ends were cut back, 1 base at V and 10 bases at J, with 17 bases in the middle. CDR3 protein: CATSRGGRHNSPQHF. The CDR3 DNA reads TGTGCCACCAGCAGAGGCGGGCGGCACAATTCACCCCAGCATTTT.

This clonotype was detected many times. This chain connects TRBV15 to TRBJ2-2; weak D call: TRBD2 (5 bases). The V gene lost 4 bases and the J gene lost 2 bases, with 11 bases spanning the gap. In germline, CDR1 is LNHNV, CDR2 YYDKDF (reference sequence). The CDR3 runs to 15 residues. The CDR3 loop is CATSTGLTNTGELFF. In DNA form, the CDR3 reads TGTGCCACCAGCACCGGACTTACCAACACCGGGGAGCTGTTTTTT.

This clonotype occurred a few times. A read error may be the cause here, since a much bigger clone is one base away. J is TRBJ2-7 and V is TRBV20-1, with D possibly being TRBD1 (5 bases). Germline loops: CDR1 DFQATT, CDR2 SNEGSKA (reference sequence). The CDR3 has 14 residues. CDR3 region: CSVRTDTSTYEQCF. As DNA, the CDR3 is TGCAGTGTTAGGACGGACACCTCGACCTACGAGCAGTGCTTC.

This clonotype came up a few times. It may be a read error: a sequence one base away is much more abundant. The gene calls are TRBV10-2 and TRBJ1-3; no clear D gene. With 3 bases removed from V and 0 bases from J, the gap between germline ends came to 9 bases. This CDR3 spans 15 amino acids. Germline-derived CDR1 and CDR2 are WSHSY and SAAADI. The CDR3 spells CASSEGRSSGNTIYF. CDR3 nucleotides: TGCGCCAGCAGTGAAGGCAGGAGCTCTGGAAACACCATATATTTT.

The table lists this clonotype with many counts. J is TRBJ1-1 and V is TRBV7-9; no firm D call. The germline V gene encodes CDR1 SEHNR and CDR2 FQNEAQ (reference sequence). V was clipped by 1 base and J by 6 bases, with 15 bases between them. This CDR3 is 15 amino acids long. CDR3 DNA: TGTGCCAGCAGCTTAGAGGCAGGCCGGATCCCTGAAGCTTTCTTT. Amino acids: CASSLEAGRIPEAFF.

This clonotype was recorded only once. V and J are TRBV24-1 and TRBJ2-2; TRBD2 aligns across 8 bases. Germline V gene data show CDR1 as KGHDR and CDR2 as SFDVKD. V gave up 9 bases and J gave up 3 bases; unmatched junction bases: 5. This CDR3 region has 14 residues. CDR3 region: CATQGREDTGELFF. For the CDR3, the DNA is TGTGCCACCCAGGGGCGGGAGGACACCGGGGAGCTGTTTTTT.

This clonotype was seen many times. One junction end does not reproduce the germline sequence, and a read error may be involved. The J gene is TRBJ2-5, the V gene TRBV5-1; 11 nucleotides match TRBD2. This CDR3 spans 14 amino acids. The V gene's germline CDR1 is SGHRS and CDR2 YFSETQ. The CDR3 DNA reads as TGTGCCAGCAGCTTACTAGCGGGAGAAGAGACCCAGTACTTC. It is translated as CASSLLAGEETQYF.

This clonotype was counted ten times or more. This chain joins TRBV24-1 and TRBJ2-2; D not certain. The germline V gene has CDR1 KGHDR and CDR2 SFDVKD. The CDR3 runs to 16 residues. V gave up 5 bases and J gave up 2 bases, with 14 bases separating them. The CDR3 nucleotides are TGTGCCACCAGTGCGCCAGCCACTGCAAACACCGGGGAGCTGTTTTTT. Translating it yields CATSAPATANTGELFF.

The chain couples TRBV29-1 to TRBJ2-7, with D perhaps matching TRBD1 (6 bases). The CDR3 extends over 11 amino acids. Looked up from germline, CDR1 is SQVTM and CDR2 is ANQGSEA. V gave up 8 bases and J gave up 3 bases, with 11 bases separating them. The CDR3 spells CSSWTVYEQYF. Here the CDR3 DNA reads TGCAGCAGTTGGACAGTCTACGAGCAGTACTTC.